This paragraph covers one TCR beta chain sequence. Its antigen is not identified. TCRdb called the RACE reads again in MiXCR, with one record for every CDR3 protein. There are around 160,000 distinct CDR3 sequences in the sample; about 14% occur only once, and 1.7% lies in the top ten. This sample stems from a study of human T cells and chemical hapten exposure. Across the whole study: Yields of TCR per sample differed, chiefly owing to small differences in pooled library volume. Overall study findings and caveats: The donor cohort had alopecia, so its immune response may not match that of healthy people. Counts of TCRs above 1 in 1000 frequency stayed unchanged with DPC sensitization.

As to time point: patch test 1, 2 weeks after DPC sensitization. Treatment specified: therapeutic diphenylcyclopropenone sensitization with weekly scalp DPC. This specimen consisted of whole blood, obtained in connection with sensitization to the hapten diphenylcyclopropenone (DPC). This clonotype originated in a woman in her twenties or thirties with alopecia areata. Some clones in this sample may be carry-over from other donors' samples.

The chain's CDR3 is CASSPDRPGELFF. In DNA form, the CDR3 reads TGCGCCAGCAGCCCTGACAGGCCCGGGGAGCTGTTTTTT. The chain has TRBV5-1 and TRBJ2-2; D might be TRBD1 (6 bases). V lost 4 bases to trimming and J lost 6 bases, with 10 bases between them. Germline V gene data show CDR1 as SGHRS and CDR2 as YFSETQ. CDR3 length: 13 amino acids.